The subject of this entry is one T cell receptor beta chain. Antigen: not known. Measured with immunoSEQ multiplex PCR; TCRdb has only the in-frame clones, and not every one. The table has roughly 100,000 clones, 85% to 95% seen once. The roughly 120-subject validation cohort, separate from the roughly 700-subject first cohort, included the donors. The CDR3 sequence is 15 residues long. Germline lookup yields CDR1 MNHNS and CDR2 SASEGT. V was clipped by 4 bases and J by 5 bases; unmatched bases: 9. The data belong to a study of cytomegalovirus exposure and HLA in healthy donors. Findings and limits, study-wide: Subsequent analysis revealed that first-cohort TCR clusters tended to co-occur in the 120 or so validation repertoires. The study flagged some 180 TCR beta chains as cytomegalovirus-associated.

The receptor comes from a woman between 18 and 29 years old in good health and CMV-seronegative. V gene TRBV6-1 combines with J gene TRBJ2-7; 9 bases map to TRBD1. Specimen: PBMCs. The CDR3 reads CASSVSGTGSDEQYF. CDR3 DNA sequence: TGTGCCAGCAGTGTCTCCGGGACAGGGTCGGACGAGCAGTACTTC.